One sample yielded the 20 T cell receptor beta chains listed below, sequenced in a study of T cell repertoires in cytomegalovirus infection. TCRdb recomputed calls from the reads with MiXCR, one row per CDR3 protein. The data hold roughly 920,000 distinct CDR3 sequences, with 31% observed a single time. No antigens are known for them. The sample in question was cultured CD8+ T cells from PBMCs, obtained from culture after CMV antigen stimulation. Receptor source: a human donor in good health (CMV status not recorded). Some clones in this sample may be carry-over from other donors' samples.

This chain links TRBV4-1 with TRBJ1-1, with TRBD1 as a possible D gene (5 bases). Trimming removed 1 base at V and 8 bases at J, with 11 bases between. The CDR3 contains 13 residues. CDR1 and CDR2 (germline): MGHRA, YSYEKL. CDR3: CASSQVGEREAFF. The CDR3 DNA sequence: TGCGCCAGCAGCCAAGTGGGGGAGAGGGAAGCTTTCTTT.

This clonotype came up a few times. The chain employs TRBV6-5 and TRBJ2-1; 7 bases agree with TRBD1. The CDR3 is 16 amino acids. Germline V lookup: CDR1 MNHEY, CDR2 SVGAGI. V lost 5 bases, J lost 9 bases, and 16 bases stayed unmatched. The CDR3 region is CASSPNHGTAMIEQFF. The CDR3 nucleotides are TGTGCCAGCAGTCCGAACCACGGGACAGCTATGATTGAGCAGTTCTTC.

The chain has TRBV11-2 and TRBJ2-1; D might be TRBD2 (5 bases). The CDR3 extends over 13 amino acids. Germline V gene data show CDR1 as SGHAT and CDR2 as FQNNGV. Trimming removed 7 bases at V and 10 bases at J, with 17 bases between. The CDR3 loop reads CASTPGCGLEQFF. The CDR3 DNA is TGTGCCAGCACCCCGGGATGTGGTCTCGAGCAGTTCTTC.

The chain joins TRBV15 to TRBJ1-1, with 8 bases aligning to TRBD1. CDR1 and CDR2 (germline): LNHNV, YYDKDF (reference sequence). CDR3 length: 17 residues. V lost 3 bases and J lost 1; bases outside the gene matches: 10. CDR3 nucleotide sequence: TGTGCCACCAGCAGCGATAGACAGGGGTGGGAGAACACTGAAGCTTTCTTT. This codes for CATSSDRQGWENTEAFF.

The gene calls are TRBV27 and TRBJ1-5; TRBD1 aligns across 10 bases. V shed 6 bases, J shed 6 bases, and the junction held 8 bases outside the gene matches. The CDR3 is 15 amino acids. Germline CDR1 MNHEY, CDR2 SMNVEV (reference sequence). The CDR3 protein is CASRSGTGVGQPQHF. In nucleotides, the CDR3 is TGTGCCAGCAGATCCGGGACAGGGGTTGGTCAGCCCCAGCATTTT.

This clonotype was recorded a few times. The rearrangement joins TRBV7-2 to TRBJ1-1; D is possibly TRBD1 (5 bases). CDR1 is SGHTA and CDR2 is FQGNSA in the germline V gene. This CDR3 is built from 12 residues. With 2 bases removed from V and 10 bases from J, the gap between germline ends came to 11 bases. The CDR3 DNA follows: TGTGCCAGCAGCTTAAGTTGGGGGGGAGCTTTCTTT. It specifies CASSLSWGGAFF.

This clonotype was counted between two and nine times. The rearrangement links TRBV7-8 to TRBJ1-1; 8 bases are a match to TRBD1. The CDR3 has 16 residues. The ends lost 4 bases at V and 1 base at J; junction bases unmatched: 8. The V gene's germline CDR1 is SGHVS and CDR2 FQNEAQ. This CDR3 reads CASSSIGRGPNTEAFF. CDR3 DNA sequence: TGTGCCAGCAGCTCTATCGGCAGGGGGCCGAACACTGAAGCTTTCTTT.

In this sample, this clonotype turned up many times. The chain employs TRBV7-9 and TRBJ1-1; 7 nucleotides agree with TRBD1. CDR3 length equals 15 residues. Germline V gene sequence: CDR1 SEHNR, CDR2 FQNEAQ (reference sequence). V trimming: 3 bases; J trimming: 1 base; junction bases outside the gene matches: 5. The CDR3 coding sequence is TGTGCCAGCAGCTTGGCCGGGACAGAGAACACTGAAGCTTTCTTT. Protein: CASSLAGTENTEAFF.

The chain carries TRBV7-8 and TRBJ1-4; the match to TRBD1 covers 7 bases. Germline values: CDR1 SGHVS, CDR2 FQNEAQ. The V gene end was trimmed by 5 bases and the J gene end by 4 bases; junction bases not matched to a gene: 7. The CDR3 totals 15 residues. In DNA form, the CDR3 reads TGTGCCAGCAGCACCCGACAGGGTCTTAATGAAAAACTGTTTTTT. Protein product: CASSTRQGLNEKLFF.

This clonotype was seen more than once but under ten times. The CDR3 protein is CASSYLPSVKYEQYV. The CDR3 nucleotides read TGTGCCAGCAGTTATTTGCCTAGCGTGAAATACGAGCAGTACGTC. J is TRBJ2-7 and V is TRBV6-2 or TRBV6-3, with D possibly matching TRBD2 (6 bases). Trimming stripped 3 bases from V and 4 bases from J, with 16 bases between. The CDR3 is made up of 15 amino acids. CDR1 MNHEY and CDR2 SVGEGT come from the germline V gene.

The chain is built from TRBV6-5 and TRBJ2-2; 8 nucleotides line up with TRBD2. V trimming: 2 bases; J trimming: 1 base; junction bases outside the gene matches: 6. The germline V gene has CDR1 MNHEY and CDR2 SVGAGI. This CDR3 comprises 17 residues. The CDR3 DNA follows: TGTGCCAGCAGTTACGGCGGGGGGCCAAGGAACACCGGGGAGCTGTTTTTT. It yields the protein CASSYGGGPRNTGELFF.

V gene TRBV7-8 combines with J gene TRBJ2-7, with D possibly TRBD2 on 5 matching bases. V gave up 2 bases and J gave up 7 bases, with 6 bases separating them. Germline CDR1 SGHVS, CDR2 FQNEAQ. CDR3 length: 11 amino acids. CDR3 sequence reads: CASSLRREQYV. CDR3 in DNA: TGTGCCAGCAGCTTACGGAGGGAGCAGTACGTC.

This chain joins TRBV2 and TRBJ2-2, with 7 bases aligning to TRBD2. J gave up 0 bases and V 7 bases, and 8 bases lay outside the gene matches. The germline V gene encodes CDR1 SNHLY and CDR2 FYNNEI. This CDR3 region has 16 residues. CDR3 sequence: CASMSGTPPNTGELFF. The CDR3 DNA reads TGTGCCAGCATGAGCGGGACCCCCCCGAACACCGGGGAGCTGTTTTTT.

V and J are TRBV6-6 and TRBJ2-7, with TRBD1 as a possible D gene (6 bases). CDR3 length equals 12 residues. The germline gives CDR1 MNHNY, CDR2 SVGAGI (reference sequence). V was pared by 5 bases and J by 5 bases, with 10 bases between. The CDR3 region has the DNA TGTGCCAGCAGTCACAGGGAAAACGAGCAGTACGTC. It codes for CASSHRENEQYV.

In its sample, this clonotype was seen many times. This rearrangement joins TRBV7-2 to TRBJ2-5; 11 bases are shared with TRBD2. The CDR3 has 15 amino acids. J lost 3 bases, V lost 5 bases, and 5 bases had no gene match. Germline V gene lookup returns CDR1 SGHTA and CDR2 FQGNSA. The DNA for the CDR3 is TGTGCCAGCAGCCTTAGCGGGGGGGCCGAAGAGACCCAGTACTTC. Encoded protein: CASSLSGGAEETQYF.

This clonotype was seen a few times. At one end, the junction sequence differs from germline, possibly due to a read error. The rearrangement joins TRBV4-1 to TRBJ2-2, with D possibly TRBD1 on 6 matching bases. Per the germline V gene, CDR1 is MGHRA and CDR2 is YSYEKL. The CDR3 contains 15 residues. The CDR3 DNA reads TGTGCCAGCAGCCTCCGGGACACGAACACCGGGGAGCTGTTTTTT. As protein: CASSLRDTNTGELFF.

This chain connects TRBV12-3 or TRBV12-4 to TRBJ2-3; D is uncertain. V shed 6 bases and J shed 4 bases, with 8 bases lying between them. The CDR3 is 12 residues long. CDR3 sequence (DNA): TGTGCCAGCAGCCTTATTTCAGATACGCAGTATTTT. Protein sequence: CASSLISDTQYF.

This rearrangement joins TRBV2 to TRBJ2-7, with 8 bases identical to TRBD2. This CDR3 comprises 13 residues. The germline V gene has CDR1 SNHLY and CDR2 FYNNEI. With 6 bases clipped from V and 1 base from J, the junction kept 2 bases outside the gene matches. The CDR3 nucleotides are TGTGCCAGCAGCGGGGGGGAATCCTACGAGCAGTACGTC. Protein: CASSGGESYEQYV.

Many counts were recorded for this clonotype. The J gene is TRBJ2-1, the V gene TRBV12-3 or TRBV12-4; 12 bases are shared with TRBD1. The CDR3 loop spans 18 amino acids. J was trimmed by 7 bases and V by 3 bases; bases with no gene match: 13. As DNA, the CDR3 is TGTGCCAGCAGTTTTACGGGAACCGGGACAGGGGGCCGGAATGAGCAGTTCTTC. Translation: CASSFTGTGTGGRNEQFF.

This chain joins TRBV7-4 and TRBJ1-1; 7 nucleotides align to TRBD1. J lost 0 bases, V lost 5 bases, and 6 bases had no gene match. The CDR3 consists of 15 residues. From germline, CDR1 is SGHVT and CDR2 SQSDAQ. DNA of the CDR3: TGTGCCAGCAGCCCCTACAGGGGACTGAACACTGAAGCTTTCTTT. The encoded protein is CASSPYRGLNTEAFF. Drawing the rest from reference TRBV7-4 and TRBJ1-1, the complete variable domain is GAGVSQSPRYKVAKRGRDVALRCDSISGHVTLYWYRQTLGQGSEVLTYSQSDAQRDKSGRPSGRFSAERPERSVSTLKIQRTEQGDSAVYLCASSPYRGLNTEAFFGQGTRLTVV.